This entry lists 29 T cell receptor beta chains sequenced from one sample in a study of T cells in Graves' hyperthyroidism and ophthalmopathy. TCR beta CDR3 regions were amplified from RNA transcripts. With the HTBI primer set, the TCR CDR3 went through a first round of RT-PCR. One entry per CDR3 protein, called by TCRdb with MiXCR from the multiplex PCR reads. The sample lists about 640,000 distinct CDR3 sequences; less than 45% were seen once. Sequencing was performed on peripheral blood or thyroid tissue (not recorded which). These receptor sequences come from an adult man with Graves' disease, either hyperthyroidism or ophthalmopathy (not recorded which).

This rearrangement joins TRBV2 to TRBJ2-7, with 14 bases that match TRBD2. CDR1 and CDR2 (germline): SNHLY, FYNNEI. The trim removed 6 bases at V and 6 bases at J, leaving 1 base unmatched. The CDR3 spans 13 residues. The chain's CDR3 is CASRGLAGVEQYF. The CDR3 DNA follows: TGTGCCAGCAGGGGACTAGCGGGAGTCGAGCAGTACTTC. Based on the CDR3 plus reference TRBV2 and TRBJ2-7, the full variable domain is EPEVTQTPSHQVTQMGQEVILRCVPISNHLYFYWYRQILGQKVEFLVSFYNNEISEKSEIFDDQFSVERPDGSNFTLKIRSTKLEDSAMYFCASRGLAGVEQYFGPGTRLTVT.

This chain joins TRBV2 and TRBJ2-2; no firm D call. The CDR3 is 16 amino acids. With 5 bases removed from V and 0 bases from J, the gap between germline ends came to 13 bases. The V gene's germline CDR1 is SNHLY and CDR2 FYNNEI. CDR3 amino acids: CASSFSTAANTGELFF. The CDR3 DNA is TGTGCCAGCAGTTTTTCGACGGCGGCGAACACCGGGGAGCTGTTTTTT. Based on the CDR3 plus reference TRBV2 and TRBJ2-2, the full variable domain is EPEVTQTPSHQVTQMGQEVILRCVPISNHLYFYWYRQILGQKVEFLVSFYNNEISEKSEIFDDQFSVERPDGSNFTLKIRSTKLEDSAMYFCASSFSTAANTGELFFGEGSRLTVL.

The J gene is TRBJ1-6, the V gene TRBV29-1; 8 bases align to TRBD1. After removal of 4 bases from V and 10 bases from J, the junction contained 6 bases not matched to a gene. The CDR3 has 13 amino acids. The germline V gene encodes CDR1 SQVTM and CDR2 ANQGSEA. The DNA for the CDR3 is TGCAGCGTTGTGCGACAGGGGAACTCACCCCTCCACTTT. It translates to CSVVRQGNSPLHF.

The chain uses TRBV10-3 and TRBJ2-6, with 10 bases aligning to TRBD1. Germline CDR1 ENHRY, CDR2 SYGVKD. The CDR3 contains 17 residues. V lost 6 bases, J lost 0 bases, and 5 bases stayed unmatched. The CDR3 loop is CAISPGTGDSGANVLTF. The CDR3 region has the DNA TGTGCCATCAGCCCCGGGACAGGGGACTCTGGGGCCAACGTCCTGACTTTC.

A word on this clonotype: A much more abundant neighbour one base away suggests this may be a read error. The rearrangement uses TRBV2 and TRBJ1-2; D remains unclear. The germline V and J ends were trimmed by 4 bases and 8 bases, with 11 bases remaining between them. The germline V gene encodes CDR1 SNHLY and CDR2 FYNNEI. This CDR3 has 12 residues. CDR3 region: CASSAFPLGYTF. The CDR3, as DNA: TGTGCCAGCAGTGCATTCCCCTTGGGCTACACCTTC.

CDR3 bases: TGTGCCAGCAGCTTAGCGGGACAACTCAATGAGCAGTTCTTC. Translating gives CASSLAGQLNEQFF. The gene calls are TRBV7-6 and TRBJ2-7; possible D gene TRBD1, 6 bases. The DNA end is more similar to TRBJ2-1, so the J call may be wrong. Germline assignment: CDR1 SGHVS and CDR2 FNYEAQ. The CDR3 is made up of 14 amino acids.

The chain employs TRBV7-9 and TRBJ1-3, with D possibly matching TRBD1 (5 bases). The CDR3 sequence is 20 residues long. Germline CDR1 SEHNR, CDR2 FQNEAQ (reference sequence). Trimming cost V 5 bases and J 0 bases, with 26 bases left between them. DNA of the CDR3: TGTGCCAGCAGCACCGCTCCGGGACGGCTACTTCCCATCTCTGGAAACACCATATATTTT. The encoded protein is CASSTAPGRLLPISGNTIYF.

This clonotype occurred many times. V and J are TRBV15 and TRBJ2-7; D unresolved. The V gene lost 0 bases and the J gene lost 4 bases, with 7 bases spanning the gap. The CDR3 totals 13 residues. The germline CDR1 and CDR2 sequences are LNHNV and YYDKDF (reference sequence). In DNA, the CDR3 is TGTGCCACCAGCAGAGAACTGATTTACGAGCAGTACTTC. It specifies CATSRELIYEQYF.

This clonotype has ten or more counts. The CDR3 spells CAISETGVKDQPQHF. In nucleotides, the CDR3 is TGTGCCATCAGTGAGACAGGGGTAAAGGATCAGCCCCAGCATTTT. The V call is TRBV10-3, the J call TRBJ1-5; TRBD1 matches 7 bases. V dropped 2 bases and J dropped 5; count of bases not matched to a gene: 6. In germline, CDR1 is ENHRY, CDR2 SYGVKD. This CDR3 contains 15 residues.

This clonotype was recorded a few times. This sequence joins TRBV20-1 and TRBJ1-4; D remains ambiguous. The CDR3 length is 12 residues. CDR1 and CDR2 from the germline V gene are DFQATT and SNEGSKA (reference sequence). V shed 3 bases and J shed 3 bases, with 5 bases lying between them. CDR3 bases: TGCAGTGCTAGCGGGGCTAATGAAAAACTGTTTTTT. It codes for CSASGANEKLFF.

This clonotype was seen ten or more times. The rearrangement links TRBV7-9 to TRBJ1-6, with D uncertain. This CDR3 comprises 13 residues. Germline V CDR1 and CDR2: SEHNR, FQNEAQ (reference sequence). Trimming removed 4 bases at V and 7 bases at J, with 8 bases between. The CDR3 spells CASSSDGNSPLHF. Here the CDR3 DNA reads TGTGCCAGCAGCTCCGACGGAAATTCACCCCTCCACTTT.

The chain is built from TRBV7-9 and TRBJ1-4, with D possibly matching TRBD1 (6 bases). Germline V gene lookup returns CDR1 SEHNR and CDR2 FQNEAQ (reference sequence). This CDR3 contains 15 residues. Trimming removed 4 bases at V and 0 bases at J, with 9 bases between. The CDR3 is CASSWKGATNEKLFF. CDR3 DNA: TGTGCCAGCAGCTGGAAGGGGGCAACTAATGAAAAACTGTTTTTT.

This clonotype was observed at least ten times. This chain connects TRBV29-1 to TRBJ1-2; D not resolved. V was pared by 6 bases and J by 7 bases, with 12 bases between. CDR3 length equals 11 residues. Germline V lookup: CDR1 SQVTM, CDR2 ANQGSEA. In nucleotides, the CDR3 is TGCAGCGTGGTCTCGGGCCGTGGCTACACCTTC. Protein sequence: CSVVSGRGYTF.

This chain uses TRBV4-2 with TRBJ2-7; D not resolved. From germline, CDR1 is LGHNA and CDR2 YNFKEQ. The CDR3 covers 14 residues. V lost 2 bases, J lost 0 bases, and 8 bases lay in between. The CDR3 loop reads CASSQTGRSYEQYF. Written as DNA, the CDR3 is TGTGCCAGCAGCCAAACGGGCCGCTCCTACGAGCAGTACTTC.

This clonotype was seen only a few times. This rearrangement joins TRBV13 to TRBJ1-2, with D possibly matching TRBD1 (5 bases). This CDR3 region has 14 residues. The germline CDR1 and CDR2 sequences are PRHDT and FYEKMQ (reference sequence). The V and J ends lost 6 bases and 7 bases respectively, with 18 bases between them. CDR3 residues: CASSLRGAGRGYTF. The DNA for the CDR3 is TGTGCCAGCAGTCTAAGGGGCGCCGGACGTGGCTACACCTTC.

This clonotype came up many times. The chain employs TRBV30 and TRBJ1-1, with TRBD1 matching 7 bases. The CDR3 sequence is 12 residues long. The junction had 4 bases not matched to a gene; V was cut back by 5 bases and J by 4 bases. Germline V gene lookup returns CDR1 GTSNPN and CDR2 SVGIG (reference sequence). The CDR3 spells CAWGQEGTEAFF. The DNA for the CDR3 is TGTGCCTGGGGACAGGAAGGCACTGAAGCTTTCTTT.

The J gene is TRBJ1-1, the V gene TRBV6-5, with 7 bases fitting TRBD1. Unmatched junction bases numbered 7, after V lost 0 bases and J lost 0 bases. CDR1 is MNHEY and CDR2 is SVGAGI in the germline V gene. This CDR3 has 17 residues. The CDR3 loop reads CASSYSFTGTVNTEAFF. CDR3 bases: TGTGCCAGCAGTTACTCATTTACCGGGACAGTGAACACTGAAGCTTTCTTT.

This clonotype was observed at least ten times. V usage is TRBV7-9 and J usage is TRBJ1-1, with a tentative D call TRBD1 (5 bases). Germline V CDR1 and CDR2: SEHNR, FQNEAQ (reference sequence). V gave up 3 bases and J gave up 0 bases, with 14 bases separating them. The CDR3 is 16 residues long. The chain's CDR3 is CASSFSGIMMNTEAFF. In DNA form, the CDR3 reads TGTGCCAGCAGCTTTTCAGGGATCATGATGAACACTGAAGCTTTCTTT.

The sample holds a few counts of this clonotype. At one of its ends the junction is not consistent with the germline gene, which may arise from a read error. V is TRBV5-1 and J is TRBJ1-3, with D maybe TRBD1 (6 bases). The germline gives CDR1 SGHRS, CDR2 YFSETQ. The CDR3 spans 15 residues. CDR3 loop: CASSVAGGLGNTIYF. The CDR3 DNA follows: TGTGCCAGCAGCGTAGCCGGGGGGCTAGGAAACACCATATATTTT. The full variable domain, in which reference TRBV5-1 and TRBJ1-3 provide the parts outside the CDR3, is KAGVTQTPRYLIKTRGQQVTLSCSPISGHRSVSWYQQTPGQGLQFLFEYFSETQRNKGNFPGRFSGRQFSNSRSEMNVSTLELGDSALYLCASSVAGGLGNTIYFGEGSWLTVV.

V usage is TRBV5-1 and J usage is TRBJ1-4, with D possibly TRBD1 on 5 matching bases. The germline gives CDR1 SGHRS, CDR2 YFSETQ. Trimming cost V 4 bases and J 7 bases, with 14 bases left between them. This CDR3 region has 14 residues. Written as DNA, the CDR3 is TGCGCCAGCAGCCAGCGGGGGAATGGTGAAAAACTGTTTTTT. Encoded protein: CASSQRGNGEKLFF.

This clonotype was seen more than once but under ten times. The chain employs TRBV12-3 or TRBV12-4 and TRBJ2-2, with TRBD2 matching over 11 bases. With 3 bases clipped from V and 3 bases from J, the junction kept 12 bases outside the gene matches. CDR3 length: 19 residues. The CDR3 reads CASSFGGVAGGRYTGELFF. CDR3 in DNA: TGTGCCAGCAGTTTTGGAGGAGTAGCGGGAGGGCGGTACACCGGGGAGCTGTTTTTT.

This clonotype was detected ten times or more. V and J are TRBV2 and TRBJ1-2; D call uncertain. The germline V gene encodes CDR1 SNHLY and CDR2 FYNNEI. The CDR3 totals 13 residues. Trimming removed 3 bases at V and 0 bases at J, with 5 bases between. The CDR3 loop is CASSETPNYGYTF. The CDR3 region has the DNA TGTGCCAGCAGTGAGACGCCTAACTATGGCTACACCTTC.

This rearrangement joins TRBV10-3 to TRBJ1-6, with D unclear. The CDR3 has 16 residues. Trimming pared 0 bases from V and 7 bases from J, leaving 13 bases between. CDR1 is ENHRY and CDR2 is SYGVKD in the germline V gene. CDR3 DNA sequence: TGTGCCATCAGTGAGTCGTGGGAAAGACAAAATTCACCCCTCCACTTT. Translated: CAISESWERQNSPLHF.

V and J are TRBV6-2 or TRBV6-3 and TRBJ1-2; 7 nucleotides line up with TRBD1. The CDR3 has 14 residues. V gave up 2 bases and J gave up 4 bases; unmatched junction bases: 4. Germline CDR1 MNHEY, CDR2 SVGEGT. The CDR3, as DNA: TGTGCCAGCAGTTACGCCGCAGGGGGCTATGGCTACACCTTC. Translating it yields CASSYAAGGYGYTF.

Worth noting for this clonotype: This may be a read error, as it is one base from a much larger clone. The chain joins TRBV20-1 to TRBJ1-5, with D unresolved. Germline values: CDR1 DFQATT, CDR2 SNEGSKA (reference sequence). This CDR3 has 14 residues. CDR3 DNA sequence: TGCAGTGCTGGAGATGGCGGGGTGACTCAGCCCCAGCATTTT. It encodes CSAGDGGVTQPQHF.

V is TRBV10-3 and J is TRBJ1-1; 8 bases line up with TRBD1. The CDR3 runs 14 residues. CDR1 and CDR2 from the germline V gene are ENHRY and SYGVKD. Germline trimming cut 3 bases from V and 2 bases from J; bases unmatched to any gene: 2. This CDR3 reads CAISDDRGNTEAFF. The CDR3 region has the DNA TGTGCCATCAGTGATGACAGGGGCAACACTGAAGCTTTCTTT.

The table lists this clonotype with a few counts. The J gene is TRBJ1-2, the V gene TRBV29-1; D is perhaps TRBD1 (6 bases). This CDR3 is 14 amino acids long. Looked up from germline, CDR1 is SQVTM and CDR2 is ANQGSEA. The V gene lost 8 bases and the J gene lost 2 bases, with 18 bases spanning the gap. The CDR3 bases are TGCAGCTCACTCTCTGGGCAGGGGAACTATGGCTACACCTTC. This codes for CSSLSGQGNYGYTF.

This clonotype was recorded a few times. This chain joins TRBV7-9 and TRBJ1-1; 8 bases are a match to TRBD1. CDR1 SEHNR and CDR2 FQNEAQ come from the germline V gene (reference sequence). CDR3 length equals 15 residues. J gave up 4 bases and V 4 bases, and 8 bases lay outside the gene matches. The CDR3 DNA follows: TGTGCCAGCAGCTCACCCCTGGACAGGGCCACTGAAGCTTTCTTT. Its protein product is CASSSPLDRATEAFF.

This clonotype was detected once. A single base separates this from a much larger clone, so it may be a read error. CDR3 in DNA: TGCAGTGCTAGTGAGGGCCAGGGACAGCCCCAGCATTTT. The encoded protein is CSASEGQGQPQHF. The V call is TRBV20-1, the J call TRBJ1-5, with D perhaps TRBD1 (5 bases). Germline V gives CDR1 DFQATT, CDR2 SNEGSKA (reference sequence). V lost 3 bases, J lost 7 bases, and 13 bases lay in between. This CDR3 is 13 amino acids long.